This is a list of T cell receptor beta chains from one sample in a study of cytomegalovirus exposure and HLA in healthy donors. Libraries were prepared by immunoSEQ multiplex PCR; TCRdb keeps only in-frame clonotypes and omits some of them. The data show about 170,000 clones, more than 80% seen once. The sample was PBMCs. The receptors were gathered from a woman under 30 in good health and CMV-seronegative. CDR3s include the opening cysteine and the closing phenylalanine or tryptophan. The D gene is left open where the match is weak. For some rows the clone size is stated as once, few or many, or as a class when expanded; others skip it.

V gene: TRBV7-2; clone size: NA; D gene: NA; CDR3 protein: CASSLRQGGSGANVLTF
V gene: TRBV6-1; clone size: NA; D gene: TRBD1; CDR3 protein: CASNQQGSSYEQYF
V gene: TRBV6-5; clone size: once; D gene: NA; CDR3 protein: CASSYRSGVAGELFF
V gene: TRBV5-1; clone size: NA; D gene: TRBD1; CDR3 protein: CASSFGQGIGEQFF
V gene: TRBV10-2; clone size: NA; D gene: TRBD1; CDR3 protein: CASSPGTGSYEQYF
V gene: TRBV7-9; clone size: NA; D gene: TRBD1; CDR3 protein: CASSLDAGGSYGYTF
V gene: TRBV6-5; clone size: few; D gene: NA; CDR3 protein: CASSYWGGEQFF
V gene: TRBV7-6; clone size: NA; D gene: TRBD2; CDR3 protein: CASSSWTSGRSYEQYF
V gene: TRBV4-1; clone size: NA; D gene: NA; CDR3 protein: CASSYPYRDSQETQYF
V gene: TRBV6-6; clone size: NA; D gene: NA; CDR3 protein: CASSSPTRSSYNEQFF
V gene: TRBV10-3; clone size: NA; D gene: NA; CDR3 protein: CAISEDRSSYNEQFF
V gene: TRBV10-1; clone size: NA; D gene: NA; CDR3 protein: CASSENSGLQETQYF
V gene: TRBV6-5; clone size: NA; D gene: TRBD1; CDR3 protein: CASSLTGAGYTF
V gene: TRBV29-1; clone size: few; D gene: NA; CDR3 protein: CSVASSDTQYF
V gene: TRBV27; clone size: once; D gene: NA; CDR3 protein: CASSWTANQPQHF
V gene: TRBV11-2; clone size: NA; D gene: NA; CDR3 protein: CAGSSGRYAMDGYTF
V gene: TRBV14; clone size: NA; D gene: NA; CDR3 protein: CASSQDFLGAGNTDTQYF
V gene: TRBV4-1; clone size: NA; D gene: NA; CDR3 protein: CASSQGAQAPKKYF
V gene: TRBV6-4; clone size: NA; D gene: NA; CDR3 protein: CASSDSMDSPGYGYTF
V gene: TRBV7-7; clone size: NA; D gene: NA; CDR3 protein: CASSLWVGGLSYEQYF
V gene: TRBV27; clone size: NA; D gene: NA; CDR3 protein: CASSFKAEPYNEQFF
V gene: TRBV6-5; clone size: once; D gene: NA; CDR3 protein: CASSWDSGGNEQFF
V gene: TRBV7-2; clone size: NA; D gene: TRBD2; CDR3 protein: CASSLDDSGYYEQYF
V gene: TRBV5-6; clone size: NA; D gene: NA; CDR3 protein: CASSLGGDGGYGNTIYF